Listed below are T cell receptor beta chains from one sample, sequenced in a study of shared clonotypes between healthy human individuals. Using immunoSEQ multiplex PCR, the repertoire was profiled, and TCRdb retains in-frame clones only, with some absent. This sample has 650,000 to 800,000 clones; 55% to 80% occur once, and the top ten carry approximately 2%. Sequenced: memory CD4+ T cells sorted from blood. The source is a woman between 25 and 40 years old in good health. The conserved cysteine and the conserved F or W are not part of the CDR3 here.

cdr3_aa,j_call,v_call
ASTPSSGRINEQY,TRBJ2-7,TRBV6-6
ASSFKIGQGIDEQF,TRBJ2-1,TRBV5-4
ASSFGGLDYEQY,TRBJ2-7,TRBV5-1
ACATSGSSGGELF,TRBJ2-2,TRBV30
ASKGTLSGTEAF,TRBJ1-1,TRBV19
ASVEGLAGPYEQY,TRBJ2-7,TRBV2
ASRKDSKETQY,TRBJ2-5,TRBV10-3
ASRGTGGNTGELF,TRBJ2-2,TRBV2
ASSRFTPGLAANTDTQY,TRBJ2-3,TRBV5-1
SAGQVYEQY,TRBJ2-7,TRBV20-1
ASSAYYGYT,TRBJ1-2,TRBV28
ASSKTSGPTYEQY,TRBJ2-7,TRBV21-1
ASRWGQKYTEAF,TRBJ1-1,TRBV2
ASSERPGDTQY,TRBJ2-3,TRBV6-1
ASTPSGTVYGYT,TRBJ1-2,TRBV28
ASSPREAHYGYT,TRBJ1-2,TRBV19
ASRATGSGQPQH,TRBJ1-5,TRBV6-5
ASSKQGYTGELF,TRBJ2-2,TRBV21-1
ASSSSGYEQY,TRBJ2-7,TRBV7-6
ASSLGTSGTGELF,TRBJ2-2,TRBV5-1
ASSLLGDEQY,TRBJ2-7,TRBV28
ASSLVAGTYEQY,TRBJ2-7,TRBV7-8
ASSPNRGGDEKLF,TRBJ1-4,TRBV19
ASSEEDTQY,TRBJ2-3,TRBV5-1
ASSEANGGSSYEQY,TRBJ2-7,TRBV6-1
ASSSPFGSGRASDEQF,TRBJ2-1,TRBV28
ASSYTGQGRGGYT,TRBJ1-2,TRBV6-5
ASSIGFTLNIQY,TRBJ2-4,TRBV19
AIKGDSYEQY,TRBJ2-7,TRBV10-3
ASSLGWGAHNEQF,TRBJ2-1,TRBV27
ASSRRVTSGEGNEQF,TRBJ2-1,TRBV7-9
ASSPDRSSYNEQF,TRBJ2-1,TRBV5-1
ASSLGGHTADTQY,TRBJ2-3,TRBV5-1
ASSPGGGGGYT,TRBJ1-2,TRBV7-6
ATSRAGTSLAEQF,TRBJ2-1,TRBV15
ASKRNVGDGYT,TRBJ1-2,TRBV2
ASSLTLASQETQY,TRBJ2-5,TRBV7-8
ASNQDRGSLGYT,TRBJ1-2,TRBV5-4
ASSQPWRSWSPDSGANVLT,TRBJ2-6,TRBV5-1
ASSPTSGTTVREQF,TRBJ2-1,TRBV19
ASSLTGLAGELF,TRBJ2-2,TRBV28
ASTSGALSGNTIY,TRBJ1-3,TRBV28
ASGLALNTEAF,TRBJ1-1,TRBV12-5
ASSYVATRSNEQF,TRBJ2-1,TRBV6-5
ASSRTTGGGQPQH,TRBJ1-5,TRBV19
ASSGGPTYEQY,TRBJ2-7,TRBV6-5
ASSLELLAGAYEQY,TRBJ2-7,TRBV11-2
ASSLPGNMNTEAF,TRBJ1-1,TRBV14
ASSSGQPQH,TRBJ1-5,TRBV19
ASREGLAHTQY,TRBJ2-3,TRBV7-9
SVVRTEAF,TRBJ1-1,TRBV29-1
ASNKQMNTEAF,TRBJ1-1,TRBV7-9
ASSLGRDNQPQH,TRBJ1-5,TRBV7-3
AWSESHYEQY,TRBJ2-7,TRBV30
ASSTGTAELLDYT,TRBJ1-2,TRBV5-1